The sample holds a few counts of the clone carrying this T cell receptor beta chain. Its antigen is as yet unknown. Losses at the gene ends were 6 bases for V and 4 bases for J; bases not matched to a gene: 17. This CDR3 comprises 17 residues. Germline values: CDR1 DFQATT, CDR2 SNEGSKA (reference sequence). This entry comes from a study of T cell repertoires in cytomegalovirus infection. Turning to the study itself: Indications of both CMV infection and matching HLA type were provided by public TCR beta signatures.

TCRdb fed the reads into MiXCR, producing one record per CDR3 protein. This table holds 100,000 to 150,000 distinct CDR3 sequences, roughly 8.2% found once. Findings and caveats of the study: Cumulative frequency (of public TCR beta family members) identified carriers of CMV plus the relevant HLA. HLA-C-restricted, CMV-specific TCR beta clonotypes were dominant ex vivo.

The chain recombines TRBV20-1 with TRBJ2-3, with 9 nucleotides matching TRBD2. This TCR derives from a human donor in good health (CMV status not recorded). Some clones in this sample may be carry-over from other donors' samples. The sample consisted of PBMCs. In DNA, the CDR3 is TGCAGTGCCCATAATCGGTTGGCGGGGGGGCCAGCAGATACGCAGTATTTT. Its protein is CSAHNRLAGGPADTQYF.